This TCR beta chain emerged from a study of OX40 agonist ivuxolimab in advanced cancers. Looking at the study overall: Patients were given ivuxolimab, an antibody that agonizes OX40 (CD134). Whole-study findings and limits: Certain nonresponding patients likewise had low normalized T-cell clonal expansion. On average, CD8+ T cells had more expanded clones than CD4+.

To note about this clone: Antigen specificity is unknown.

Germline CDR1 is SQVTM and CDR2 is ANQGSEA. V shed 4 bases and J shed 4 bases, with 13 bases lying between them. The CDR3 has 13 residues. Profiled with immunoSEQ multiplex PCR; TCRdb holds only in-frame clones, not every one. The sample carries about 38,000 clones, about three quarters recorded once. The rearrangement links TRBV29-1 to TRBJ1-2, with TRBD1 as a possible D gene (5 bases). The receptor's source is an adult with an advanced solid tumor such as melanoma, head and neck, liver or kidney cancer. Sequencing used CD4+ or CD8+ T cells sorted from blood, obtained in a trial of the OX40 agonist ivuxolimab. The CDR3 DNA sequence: TGCAGCGTTGTTGAAGGGGTGGGCTATGGCTACACCTTC. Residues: CSVVEGVGYGYTF. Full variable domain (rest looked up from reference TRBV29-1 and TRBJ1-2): SAVISQKPSRDICQRGTSLTIQCQVDSQVTMMFWYRQQPGQSLTLIATANQGSEATYESGFVIDKFPISRPNLTFSTLTVSNMSPEDSSIYLCSVVEGVGYGYTFGSGTRLTVV.